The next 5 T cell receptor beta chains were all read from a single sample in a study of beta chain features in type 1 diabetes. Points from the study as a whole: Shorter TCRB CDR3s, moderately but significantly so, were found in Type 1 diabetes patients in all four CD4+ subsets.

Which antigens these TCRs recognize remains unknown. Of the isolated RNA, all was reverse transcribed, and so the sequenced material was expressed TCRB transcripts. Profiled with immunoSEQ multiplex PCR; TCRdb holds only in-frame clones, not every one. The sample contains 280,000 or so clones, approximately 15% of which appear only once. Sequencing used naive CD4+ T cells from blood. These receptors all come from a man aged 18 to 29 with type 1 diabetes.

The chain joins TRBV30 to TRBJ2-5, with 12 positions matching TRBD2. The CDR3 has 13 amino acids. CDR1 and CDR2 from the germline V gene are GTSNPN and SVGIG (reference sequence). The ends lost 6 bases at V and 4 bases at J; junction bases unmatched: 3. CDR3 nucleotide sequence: TGTGCCTGTCGACTAGCGGGAGTAGAGACCCAGTACTTC. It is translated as CACRLAGVETQYF.

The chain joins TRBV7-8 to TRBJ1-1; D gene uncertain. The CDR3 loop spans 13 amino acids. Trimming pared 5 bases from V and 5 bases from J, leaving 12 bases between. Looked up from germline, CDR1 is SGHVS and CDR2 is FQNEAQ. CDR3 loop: CASSNLERTEAFF. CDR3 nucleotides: TGTGCCAGCAGCAATCTTGAGAGGACTGAAGCTTTCTTT.

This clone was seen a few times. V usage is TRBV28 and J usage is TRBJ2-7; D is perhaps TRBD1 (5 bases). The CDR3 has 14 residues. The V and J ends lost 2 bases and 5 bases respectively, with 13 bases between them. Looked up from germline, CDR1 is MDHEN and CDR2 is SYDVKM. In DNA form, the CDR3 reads TGTGCCAGCAGTTTACCGCAGGGCCGGAACGAGCAGTACTTC. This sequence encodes CASSLPQGRNEQYF.

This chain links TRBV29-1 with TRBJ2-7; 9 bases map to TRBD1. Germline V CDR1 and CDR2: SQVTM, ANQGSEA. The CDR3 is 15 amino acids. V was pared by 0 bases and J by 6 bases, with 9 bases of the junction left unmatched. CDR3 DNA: TGCAGCGTTGAAGATACCGGGACAGGGTTTACCGAGCAGTACTTC. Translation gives CSVEDTGTGFTEQYF.

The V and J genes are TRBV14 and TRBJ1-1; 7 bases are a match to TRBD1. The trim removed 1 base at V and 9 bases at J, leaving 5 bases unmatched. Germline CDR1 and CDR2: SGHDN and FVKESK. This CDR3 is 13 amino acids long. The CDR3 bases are TGTGCCAGCAGCCAAGCCGGGACAGCCAAAGCTTTCTTT. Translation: CASSQAGTAKAFF.